These 24 T cell receptor beta chains were sequenced from one sample in a study of cytomegalovirus exposure and HLA in healthy donors. PCR involved 60 Vbeta and 13 Jbeta primers. The method was immunoSEQ multiplex PCR; TCRdb's version includes in-frame clones alone and lacks a portion of them. The repertoire has under 200,000 clones, 60% to 85% of them found once; the top ten carry 0.65% to 0.95%. What was sequenced was PBMCs. The receptors here all came from a female donor in good health and CMV-seronegative.

The chain carries TRBV5-5 and TRBJ1-2, with 12 nucleotides matching TRBD1. CDR1 SGHKS and CDR2 YYEKEE come from the germline V gene (reference sequence). Trimming removed 4 bases from V and 2 bases from J; junction bases left unmatched: 6. CDR3 length: 16 residues. This CDR3 is CASSRDRGLANYGYTF. CDR3 in DNA: TGTGCCAGCAGCCGGGACAGGGGGCTAGCAAACTATGGCTACACCTTC.

The chain has TRBV19 and TRBJ1-2; TRBD1 is a possible D gene (5 bases). The V end lost 6 bases, the J end lost 1 base, and 24 bases lay between the germline ends. The CDR3 runs to 18 residues. Germline CDR1 LNHDA, CDR2 SQIVND (reference sequence). In DNA form, the CDR3 reads TGTGCCAGTAGCTCAGGAGGAGGGGCAGGGACGCTTAACTATGGCTACACCTTC. Its protein is CASSSGGGAGTLNYGYTF.

The chain couples TRBV6-6 to TRBJ2-7; D may be TRBD2 (5 bases). Germline values: CDR1 MNHNY, CDR2 SVGAGI (reference sequence). The V and J ends lost 6 bases and 3 bases respectively, with 12 bases between them. The CDR3 has 13 residues. The CDR3 nucleotides are TGTGCCAGCAGCTCCCCCCGGGACTACGAGCAGTACTTC. Encoded protein: CASSSPRDYEQYF.

V and J are TRBV10-3 and TRBJ2-7; TRBD1 aligns across 10 bases. CDR1 and CDR2 from the germline V gene are ENHRY and SYGVKD. V lost 8 bases to trimming and J lost 7 bases; unmatched junction nucleotides: 11. The CDR3 length is 14 residues. CDR3 bases: TGTGCCATCGCCGGGACAGGGGTACCTAAGGAGCAGTACTTC. It encodes CAIAGTGVPKEQYF.

In DNA, the CDR3 is TGTGCCAGCAGCCCTGGGACTAGCGGGGGTAAGCAGTTCTTC. This sequence encodes CASSPGTSGGKQFF. The rearrangement joins TRBV7-3 to TRBJ2-1; TRBD2 aligns across 14 bases. Germline lookup yields CDR1 SGHTA and CDR2 FQGTGA. The V segment lost 5 bases and the J segment 11 bases; nucleotides outside the gene matches: 5. This CDR3 has 14 amino acids.

The rearrangement links TRBV27 to TRBJ2-3; TRBD2 agrees at 14 bases. The CDR3 extends over 19 amino acids. Trimming took 6 bases from V and 1 from J; bases not matched to a gene: 12. CDR1 and CDR2 (germline): MNHEY, SMNVEV (reference sequence). CDR3 in DNA: TGTGCCAGCAGAAAAAGGGGGACTAGCGGGAGTGAGGGCACAGATACGCAGTATTTT. Translated: CASRKRGTSGSEGTDTQYF.

The chain has TRBV30 and TRBJ1-2; a weak D match, TRBD1 (5 bases). Trimming removed 4 bases from V and 4 bases from J, with 16 bases in between. Germline CDR1 GTSNPN, CDR2 SVGIG (reference sequence). CDR3 length equals 14 residues. CDR3 region: CAWKKLRDSYGYTF. The DNA of the CDR3 is TGTGCCTGGAAAAAACTACGGGACTCCTATGGCTACACCTTC.

This clone was counted a few times. CDR3 sequence: CASSLVRQGSEAFF. The CDR3 DNA reads as TGTGCCAGCAGCTTAGTACGACAGGGGAGTGAAGCTTTCTTT. V usage is TRBV7-9 and J usage is TRBJ1-1; 8 bases line up with TRBD1. After removal of 1 base from V and 7 bases from J, the junction contained 5 bases not matched to a gene. This CDR3 comprises 14 residues. The V gene's germline CDR1 is SEHNR and CDR2 FQNEAQ (reference sequence).

This chain joins TRBV6-1 and TRBJ1-2; D gene uncertain. CDR1 is MNHNS, CDR2 SASEGT, per germline. This CDR3 region has 13 residues. Trimming removed 4 bases from V and 6 bases from J, with 12 bases in between. The CDR3 DNA reads TGTGCCAGCAGTGCCGGGGAGCAAAATGGCTACACCTTC. Encoded protein: CASSAGEQNGYTF.

The chain uses TRBV29-1 and TRBJ2-3, with D perhaps matching TRBD1 (5 bases). This CDR3 comprises 15 residues. The germline CDR1 and CDR2 sequences are SQVTM and ANQGSEA. With 2 bases removed from V and 1 base from J, the gap between germline ends came to 13 bases. The CDR3 spells CSVETGYRRTDTQYF. CDR3 in DNA: TGCAGCGTTGAAACAGGATACCGCCGCACAGATACGCAGTATTTT.

This chain joins TRBV4-2 and TRBJ1-6; no reliable D call. The CDR3 has 17 residues. Germline V gene lookup returns CDR1 LGHNA and CDR2 YNFKEQ. The ends were cut back, 3 bases at V and 0 bases at J, with 12 bases in the middle. The CDR3 protein is CASSQAHKSSYNSPLHF. The DNA of the CDR3 is TGTGCCAGCAGCCAGGCACATAAAAGCTCCTATAATTCACCCCTCCACTTT.

This rearrangement joins TRBV7-2 to TRBJ2-3; 8 bases match TRBD1. Germline V gives CDR1 SGHTA, CDR2 FQGNSA. Unmatched junction bases numbered 10, after V lost 3 bases and J lost 5 bases. There are 16 residues in the CDR3. CDR3 region: CASSLDPGQVGDTQYF. The CDR3 DNA is TGTGCCAGCAGCTTGGACCCGGGACAGGTAGGAGATACGCAGTATTTT.

The rearrangement joins TRBV7-9 to TRBJ2-7; 8 bases agree with TRBD2. From germline, CDR1 is SEHNR and CDR2 FQNEAQ (reference sequence). This CDR3 spans 16 amino acids. V dropped 0 bases and J dropped 2; count of bases not matched to a gene: 6. In nucleotides, the CDR3 is TGTGCCAGCAGCTTAGCGACTAGCGTAGAAGCCTACGAGCAGTACTTC. It encodes CASSLATSVEAYEQYF.

A few counts support this clone. The V gene is TRBV6-1, the J gene TRBJ1-1; 9 bases agree with TRBD1. Germline V gene sequence: CDR1 MNHNS, CDR2 SASEGT. The CDR3 loop spans 15 amino acids. Trimming cost V 6 bases and J 7 bases; bases outside gene matches: 12. The CDR3 nucleotides read TGTGCCAGCAGCGAGACAGGGGGGCTACGTATTGAAGCTTTCTTT. As protein: CASSETGGLRIEAFF.

The V gene is TRBV2, the J gene TRBJ2-2; possible D gene TRBD1, 6 bases. This CDR3 is 17 amino acids long. Trimming removed 7 bases at V and 3 bases at J, with 21 bases between. Per the germline V gene, CDR1 is SNHLY and CDR2 is FYNNEI. The CDR3 DNA is TGTGCCAGCACTGGGGGCCGGCGGGTGGCGGACACCGGGGAGCTGTTTTTT. Translated, it gives CASTGGRRVADTGELFF. Full variable domain (remainder filled in from reference TRBV2 and TRBJ2-2): EPEVTQTPSHQVTQMGQEVILRCVPISNHLYFYWYRQILGQKVEFLVSFYNNEISEKSEIFDDQFSVERPDGSNFTLKIRSTKLEDSAMYFCASTGGRRVADTGELFFGEGSRLTVL.

The chain is built from TRBV15 and TRBJ2-7, with 9 nucleotides matching TRBD1. The ends lost 3 bases at V and 9 bases at J; junction bases unmatched: 6. The CDR3 is 13 amino acids. CDR1 LNHNV and CDR2 YYDKDF come from the germline V gene (reference sequence). Here the CDR3 DNA reads TGTGCCACCAGCAGTCAGGGACAGGGCTCGCAGTACTTC. Encoded protein: CATSSQGQGSQYF.

This chain uses TRBV28 with TRBJ2-7, with D perhaps matching TRBD2 (6 bases). V was cut by 8 bases and J by 5 bases, with 13 bases left in between. The CDR3 totals 12 residues. Germline values: CDR1 MDHEN, CDR2 SYDVKM. Written as DNA, the CDR3 is TGTGCCAGCTCGGAGGGCCCCAACGAGCAGTACTTC. Protein sequence: CASSEGPNEQYF. The complete variable domain, with remaining parts taken from reference TRBV28 and TRBJ2-7, reads DVKVTQSSRYLVKRTGEKVFLECVQDMDHENMFWYRQDPGLGLRLIYFSYDVKMKEKGDIPEGYSVSREKKERFSLILESASTNQTSMYLCASSEGPNEQYFGPGTRLTVT.

The chain carries TRBV10-3 and TRBJ2-1, with 10 bases fitting TRBD2. The V segment lost 5 bases and the J segment 6 bases; nucleotides outside the gene matches: 10. Germline V gene data show CDR1 as ENHRY and CDR2 as SYGVKD. This CDR3 comprises 16 residues. This CDR3 is CAISKQAGGSPNEQFF. In DNA form, the CDR3 reads TGTGCCATCAGTAAACAAGCGGGGGGGTCCCCCAATGAGCAGTTCTTC.

The chain uses TRBV6-6 and TRBJ1-1; the D gene is possibly TRBD1 (6 bases). The CDR3 sequence is 15 residues long. The V end lost 0 bases, the J end lost 4 bases, and 12 bases lay between the germline ends. Per germline, CDR1 MNHNY and CDR2 SVGAGI (reference sequence). Here the CDR3 DNA reads TGTGCCAGCAGTTACTCCGAACAGGGAGCCACTGAAGCTTTCTTT. Protein: CASSYSEQGATEAFF.

V gene TRBV6-6 combines with J gene TRBJ2-7; TRBD2 agrees at 8 bases. This CDR3 has 16 amino acids. Looked up from germline, CDR1 is MNHNY and CDR2 is SVGAGI (reference sequence). J gave up 1 base and V 0 bases, and 5 bases lay outside the gene matches. CDR3 protein: CASSYSAGLGSYEQYF. The DNA of the CDR3 is TGTGCCAGCAGTTACTCGGCGGGACTAGGTTCCTACGAGCAGTACTTC.

This rearrangement joins TRBV30 to TRBJ2-5; no firm D call. Germline values: CDR1 GTSNPN, CDR2 SVGIG (reference sequence). The CDR3 runs 12 residues. Between the trimmed V and J ends, which lost 2 bases and 7 bases, there was a span of 11 bases. The CDR3 reads CAWSPSRSTQYF. DNA for the CDR3: TGTGCCTGGAGTCCCTCGAGGTCGACCCAGTACTTC.

V and J are TRBV10-3 and TRBJ2-1; TRBD2 agrees at 9 bases. Germline CDR1 and CDR2: ENHRY and SYGVKD. Trimming at V came to 10 bases and at J to 6 bases, leaving 22 bases not matched to a gene. CDR3 length equals 18 residues. The DNA for the CDR3 is TGTGCCAGCACAAGGCGGCAGGGGGGGCCTAGCGGGATCAATGAGCAGTTCTTC. Its translation is CASTRRQGGPSGINEQFF.

V gene TRBV11-3 combines with J gene TRBJ2-7, with D perhaps matching TRBD2 (6 bases). V dropped 4 bases and J dropped 4 bases, with 11 bases sitting between them. CDR1 SGHNT and CDR2 YENEEA come from the germline V gene. CDR3 size: 13 residues. CDR3 in amino acids: CASSYGTPYEQYF. CDR3 DNA: TGTGCCAGCAGCTACGGGACTCCGTACGAGCAGTACTTC. The entire variable domain, with the rest obtained from reference TRBV11-3 and TRBJ2-7, is as follows: EAGVVQSPRYKIIEKKQPVAFWCNPISGHNTLYWYLQNLGQGPELLIRYENEEAVDDSQLPKDRFSAERLKGVDSTLKIQPAELGDSAVYLCASSYGTPYEQYFGPGTRLTVT.

V gene TRBV9 combines with J gene TRBJ1-5; 8 bases match TRBD1. CDR1 and CDR2 (germline): SGDLS, YYNGEE. Losses at the gene ends were 3 bases for V and 2 bases for J; bases not matched to a gene: 4. This CDR3 comprises 15 residues. The CDR3, as DNA: TGTGCCAGCAGCGCTCCGGGACAGGGCAATCAGCCCCAGCATTTT. Translation: CASSAPGQGNQPQHF.